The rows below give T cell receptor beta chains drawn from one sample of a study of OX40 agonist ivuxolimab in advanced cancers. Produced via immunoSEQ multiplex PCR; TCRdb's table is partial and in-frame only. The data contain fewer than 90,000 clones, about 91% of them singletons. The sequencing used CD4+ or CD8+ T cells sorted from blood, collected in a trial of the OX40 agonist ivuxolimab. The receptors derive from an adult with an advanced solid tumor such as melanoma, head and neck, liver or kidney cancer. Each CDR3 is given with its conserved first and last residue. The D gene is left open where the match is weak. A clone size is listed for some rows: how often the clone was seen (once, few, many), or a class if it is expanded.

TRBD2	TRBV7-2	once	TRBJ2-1	TGTGCCAGCAGCTTCCGGACTAGCGGGGGGGCGTTCTACAATGAGCAGTTCTTC	CASSFRTSGGAFYNEQFF
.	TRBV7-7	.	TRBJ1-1	TGTGCTAGCAGCTTAACAGAAAACACTGAAGCTTTCTTT	CASSLTENTEAFF
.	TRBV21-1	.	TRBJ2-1	TGTGCCTGCCAACTAGCGGAAAGTCACAATGAGCAGTTCTTC	CACQLAESHNEQFF
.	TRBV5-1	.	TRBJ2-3	TGCGCCAGCAGCTTCCGGACGGGGGACACAGATACGCAGTATTTT	CASSFRTGDTDTQYF
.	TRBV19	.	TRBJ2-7	TGTGCCAGTAGTATGGGACAAGCTGATACCTACGAGCAGTACTTC	CASSMGQADTYEQYF
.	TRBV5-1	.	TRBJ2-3	TGCGCCAGCTATAATACATTTAGGGATACGCAGTATTTT	CASYNTFRDTQYF
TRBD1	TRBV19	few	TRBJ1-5	TGTGCCAGTAGTAAGTTGGCAGGGGGAAAGGATCAGCCCCAGCATTTT	CASSKLAGGKDQPQHF
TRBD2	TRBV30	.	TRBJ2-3	TGTGCCTGGACGACTAGCGGTAGCAACACAGATACGCAGTATTTT	CAWTTSGSNTDTQYF
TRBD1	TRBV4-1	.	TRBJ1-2	TGCGCCAGCAGCCAAGATTACAGGGGGCTAAATGGCTACACCTTC	CASSQDYRGLNGYTF
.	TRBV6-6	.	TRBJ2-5	TGTGCCAGCAGGGTTAGGGGTCAAGAGACCCAGTACTTC	CASRVRGQETQYF
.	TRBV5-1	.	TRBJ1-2	TGCGCCAGCAGCCTTCAGTTTGGGGAGGGCTACACCTTC	CASSLQFGEGYTF
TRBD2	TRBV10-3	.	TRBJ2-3	TGTGCCAATAGCGGGAGTGGCACAGATACGCAGTATTTT	CANSGSGTDTQYF
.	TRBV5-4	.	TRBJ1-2	TGTGCCAGCAGCTTCCCAATCGACAGCAACTATGGCTACACCTTC	CASSFPIDSNYGYTF
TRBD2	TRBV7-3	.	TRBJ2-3	TGTGCCAGCAGCTTGAGGCGGGAGACCACAGATACGCAGTATTTT	CASSLRRETTDTQYF
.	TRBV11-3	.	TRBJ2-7	TGTGCCAGCAGCTGGTACGAGCAGTACTTC	CASSWYEQYF
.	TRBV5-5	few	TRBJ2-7	TGTGCCAGCAGCTTGGGGGGTCTCTCCTACGAGCAGTACTTC	CASSLGGLSYEQYF
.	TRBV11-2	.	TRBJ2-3	TGTGCCAGCAGCTTAGTAGATACGCAGTATTTT	CASSLVDTQYF
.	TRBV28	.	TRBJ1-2	TGTGCCAGCACAGGACCTAACTATGGCTACACCTTC	CASTGPNYGYTF
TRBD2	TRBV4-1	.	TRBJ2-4	TGCGCCAGCAGCCAAGGGTCGGGAGGGCCGTCCAAAAACATTCAGTACTTC	CASSQGSGGPSKNIQYF
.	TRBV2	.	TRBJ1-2	TGTGCCAGCAGTGTGTTCCGAGACGGGGGCTACACCTTC	CASSVFRDGGYTF
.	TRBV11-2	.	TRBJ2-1	TGTGCCAGCAGCTTATCGGGGTGGGGCTCTGCCTACAATGAGCAGTTCTTC	CASSLSGWGSAYNEQFF
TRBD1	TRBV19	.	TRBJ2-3	TGTGCCAGTAGTCCATGGACAGGGGGTGGAACAGATACGCAGTATTTT	CASSPWTGGGTDTQYF
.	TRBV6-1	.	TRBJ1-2	TGTGCCAGCAGGAAGGGACTTTATAACTATGGCTACACCTTC	CASRKGLYNYGYTF
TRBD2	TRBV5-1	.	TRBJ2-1	TGCGCCAGCAGCTCCCGGACTAGCGGGATTGATGAGCAGTTCTTC	CASSSRTSGIDEQFF
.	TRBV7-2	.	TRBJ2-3	TGTGCCAGCAGCCTAAGGACAGCCGCAGATACGCAGTATTTT	CASSLRTAADTQYF
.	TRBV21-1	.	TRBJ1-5	TGTGCCAGCAGCAAAGGTCCAGGGAGCAATCAGCCCCAGCATTTT	CASSKGPGSNQPQHF
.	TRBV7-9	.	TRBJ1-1	TGTGCCAGCAGCTTAAGCCAGGGGTACACTGAAGCTTTCTTT	CASSLSQGYTEAFF
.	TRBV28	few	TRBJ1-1	TGTGCCAGCATCCTGGACACGATGTCGGTAGCTTTCTTT	CASILDTMSVAFF
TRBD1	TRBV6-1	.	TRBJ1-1	TGTGCCAGCCAACAGGGGCTCATGAACACTGAAGCTTTCTTT	CASQQGLMNTEAFF
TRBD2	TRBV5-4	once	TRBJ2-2	TGTGCCAGCAGCTTCGGGGGACTAAAGAACACCGGGGAGCTGTTTTTT	CASSFGGLKNTGELFF
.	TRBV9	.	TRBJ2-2	TGTGCCAGCAGCGTAGTTGGCGGGGAGCTGTTTTTT	CASSVVGGELFF
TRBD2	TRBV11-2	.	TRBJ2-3	TGTGCCAGCAGGATGGGACTAGCGGGGGCTACTAGCACAGATACGCAGTATTTT	CASRMGLAGATSTDTQYF
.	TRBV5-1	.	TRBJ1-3	TGCGCCAGCAGCTTGGATTCGGGGAGCTCTGGAAACACCATATATTTT	CASSLDSGSSGNTIYF
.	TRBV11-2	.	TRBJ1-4	TGTGCCAGCAGCTTATCCAACACGGCTAATGAAAAACTGTTTTTT	CASSLSNTANEKLFF
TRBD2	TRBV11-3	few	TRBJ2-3	TGTGCCAGCAGCCCCGGACTAGCGGGGTCCACAGATACGCAGTATTTT	CASSPGLAGSTDTQYF
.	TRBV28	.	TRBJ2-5	TGTGCCAGCAGCAGGGGGGGACAAGAGACCCAGTACTTC	CASSRGGQETQYF
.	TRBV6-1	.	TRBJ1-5	TGTGCCACCTGGGATCGCAATCAGCCCCAGCATTTT	CATWDRNQPQHF
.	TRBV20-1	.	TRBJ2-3	TGCAGTGCTCCCCGATCAGATACGCAGTATTTT	CSAPRSDTQYF
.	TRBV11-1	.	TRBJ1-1	TGTGCCAGCAGCTCGACAGAGAACACTGAAGCTTTCTTT	CASSSTENTEAFF
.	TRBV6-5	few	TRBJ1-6	TGTGCCAGCAGTTCCACCGGCGGACCCCTCCACTTT	CASSSTGGPLHF
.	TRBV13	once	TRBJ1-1	TGTGCCAGCAGCTTAGACAGATTCACTGAAGCTTTCTTT	CASSLDRFTEAFF
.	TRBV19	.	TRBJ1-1	TGTGCCAGTAGTACAGCCCTCCGACGTGCGAACACTGAAGCTTTCTTT	CASSTALRRANTEAFF
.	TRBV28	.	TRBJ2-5	TGTGCCAGCAACCGTTTGAGGGAAGGAGGGGGAAAAGAGACCCAGTACTTC	CASNRLREGGGKETQYF
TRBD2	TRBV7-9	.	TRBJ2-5	TGTGCCAGCAGCCCAGCTGGCGGGAGGGCGGATGAGACCCAGTACTTC	CASSPAGGRADETQYF
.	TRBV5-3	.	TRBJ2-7	TGTGCCAGAAGGACTGAGGCGGCCTACGAGCAGTACTTC	CARRTEAAYEQYF
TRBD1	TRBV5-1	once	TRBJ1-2	TGCGCCAGCAGCTTAGGGACAGCTTTATACACCTTC	CASSLGTALYTF
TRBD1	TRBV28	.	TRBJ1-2	TGTGCCAGCAGGGAACAGGGGAGTGCATTTGGCTACACCTTC	CASREQGSAFGYTF
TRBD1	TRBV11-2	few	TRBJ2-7	TGTGCCAGCAGCTTGACAGGGGACGAGCAGTACTTC	CASSLTGDEQYF
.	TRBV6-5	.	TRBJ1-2	TGTGCCAGCAGTTACTCGTCCGGGGGTGGCTACACCTTC	CASSYSSGGGYTF
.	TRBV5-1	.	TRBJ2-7	TGCGCCAGCAGAAGCGAGGAGGACGAGCAGTACTTC	CASRSEEDEQYF
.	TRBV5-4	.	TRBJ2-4	TGTGCCAGCAGCTTAGGAGGGGAAGGAAACATTCAGTACTTC	CASSLGGEGNIQYF
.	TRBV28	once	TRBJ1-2	TGTGCCAGCAGTTTGGGGGCAGGGAGGGCGGCCTATGGCTACACCTTC	CASSLGAGRAAYGYTF
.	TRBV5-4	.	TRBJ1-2	TGTGCCAGCAGCTTGGCGGCAGGCTATGGCTACACCTTC	CASSLAAGYGYTF
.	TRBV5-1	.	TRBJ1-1	TGCGCCAGCAGCTTAGCGGTGGGGATGAACACTGAAGCTTTCTTT	CASSLAVGMNTEAFF
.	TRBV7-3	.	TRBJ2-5	TGTGCCAGCAGCTCCGGGACCTTAGAGACCCAGTACTTC	CASSSGTLETQYF
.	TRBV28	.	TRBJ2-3	TGTGCCAGTTGGAGGCGATACACAGATACGCAGTATTTT	CASWRRYTDTQYF
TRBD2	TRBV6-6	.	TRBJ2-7	TGTGCCAGCACCCCTAATTCGGGGGGACTCGGGCAGTACTTC	CASTPNSGGLGQYF